The T cell receptor beta chain described here comes from a study of metastatic and nonmetastatic thyroid tumors. Study background: Comparison of repertoires was carried out across blood and tumor or nodule tissue from malignant and benign thyroid patients. Study observations and caveats: In both blood and tumor samples, TCR beta diversity was reported significantly higher for malignant than benign nodules.

In the case of this clone: Antigen: not known.

In the authors' workflow: A papillary thyroid cancer distant-metastasis classifier was built from CDR3 differences across clinicopathological groups. TCRdb reassembled clones from the PCR reads with MiXCR. The V and J calls come from TCRdb's annotation, not from the publication. The table lists some 20,000 clones, 16% of them singletons. Trimming cost V 2 bases and J 1 base; bases outside gene matches: 5. The CDR3 contains 15 residues. Germline CDR1 reads SGHAT; CDR2 reads FQNNGV. No patient had received any treatment before thyroid surgery. The receptor's source is a male donor with papillary thyroid cancer or a benign thyroid nodule (not recorded which). Some clones in this sample may be carry-over from other donors' samples. This chain uses TRBV11-2 with TRBJ2-7, with 7 bases matching TRBD2. Sample: blood. In DNA, the CDR3 is TGTGCCAGCAGCTTATGGGAGGGCCTATCCTACGAGCAGTACTTC. This sequence encodes CASSLWEGLSYEQYF.